A selection of T cell receptor beta chains follows, all from one sample in a study of OX40 agonist ivuxolimab in advanced cancers. Generated by immunoSEQ multiplex PCR, the TCRdb table keeps only in-frame clones and is missing some. Of tens of thousands of clones listed, over 80% are singletons. The sample consisted of CD4+ or CD8+ T cells sorted from blood, taken in a trial of the OX40 agonist ivuxolimab. These receptors originate from an adult with an advanced solid tumor such as melanoma, head and neck, liver or kidney cancer. The CDR3 runs from the conserved cysteine through the conserved F or W. Each record gives: D gene, J gene, V gene, clone size, CDR3 DNA, CDR3 protein. D genes are given only for firm matches. The size of a clone is reported for some rows only, either as once, few or many, or as a class for expanded clones.

d_call: .; j_call: TRBJ1-2; v_call: TRBV2; clone_size: .; cdr3_nt: TGTGCCAGCAGTTTCGGAGCTAACTATGGCTACACCTTC; cdr3_aa: CASSFGANYGYTF
d_call: .; j_call: TRBJ2-7; v_call: TRBV5-1; clone_size: few; cdr3_nt: TGCGCCAGCAGGTCGAGGTGGGGCGACAGCAGGGAGCAGTACTTC; cdr3_aa: CASRSRWGDSREQYF
d_call: .; j_call: TRBJ2-3; v_call: TRBV10-1; clone_size: .; cdr3_nt: TGCGCCAGCAGTGAGTCTAGGGGGGCGGGCACAGATACGCAGTATTTT; cdr3_aa: CASSESRGAGTDTQYF
d_call: .; j_call: TRBJ1-4; v_call: TRBV2; clone_size: .; cdr3_nt: TGTGCCAGCAGTGCCCCCCCGGGCGGTGAAAAACTGTTTTTT; cdr3_aa: CASSAPPGGEKLFF
d_call: .; j_call: TRBJ2-2; v_call: TRBV5-6; clone_size: .; cdr3_nt: TGTGCCAGCAGCCCCCGGGCCCTTAACACCGGGGAGCTGTTTTTT; cdr3_aa: CASSPRALNTGELFF
d_call: .; j_call: TRBJ2-2; v_call: TRBV4-3; clone_size: .; cdr3_nt: TGCGCCAGCAGCCCCCCCTGGGGGACCATTACCGGGGAGCTGTTTTTT; cdr3_aa: CASSPPWGTITGELFF
d_call: .; j_call: TRBJ1-4; v_call: TRBV2; clone_size: .; cdr3_nt: TGTGCCAGCACTTCCGACAGAGATAATGAAAAACTGTTTTTT; cdr3_aa: CASTSDRDNEKLFF
d_call: TRBD1; j_call: TRBJ1-2; v_call: TRBV28; clone_size: medium-sized; cdr3_nt: TGTGCCAGCGGGGACAGGTATGGCTACACCTTC; cdr3_aa: CASGDRYGYTF
d_call: TRBD2; j_call: TRBJ2-4; v_call: TRBV10-1; clone_size: .; cdr3_nt: TGCGCCAGCAGTGATGCTAGCGGGGGGGTCGGCAAAAACATTCAGTACTTC; cdr3_aa: CASSDASGGVGKNIQYF
d_call: TRBD1; j_call: TRBJ1-2; v_call: TRBV10-3; clone_size: few; cdr3_nt: TGTGCCATCCCTGGGGGACAGGGGGGTGACTATGGCTACACCTTC; cdr3_aa: CAIPGGQGGDYGYTF
d_call: .; j_call: TRBJ1-5; v_call: TRBV19; clone_size: once; cdr3_nt: TGTGCCAGTAGTATAGTGAGCGGGGATCAGCCCCAGCATTTT; cdr3_aa: CASSIVSGDQPQHF
d_call: .; j_call: TRBJ2-7; v_call: TRBV5-8; clone_size: medium-sized; cdr3_nt: TGTGCCAGCAGCTTGGGCAGGGAGAGCTCCTACGAGCAGTACTTC; cdr3_aa: CASSLGRESSYEQYF
d_call: .; j_call: TRBJ1-3; v_call: TRBV9; clone_size: few; cdr3_nt: TGTGCCAGCAGCGTAGTTCCGGGGACGGGTGGAAACACCATATATTTT; cdr3_aa: CASSVVPGTGGNTIYF
d_call: .; j_call: TRBJ1-1; v_call: TRBV7-9; clone_size: .; cdr3_nt: TGTGCCAGCAGCGCGGTAGACACTGAAGCTTTCTTT; cdr3_aa: CASSAVDTEAFF
d_call: .; j_call: TRBJ2-6; v_call: TRBV4-1; clone_size: few; cdr3_nt: TGCGCCAGCAGCCAAGATCCTCCAGGCCCTGGGGCCAACGTCCTGACTTTC; cdr3_aa: CASSQDPPGPGANVLTF
d_call: .; j_call: TRBJ2-7; v_call: TRBV27; clone_size: .; cdr3_nt: TGTGCCAGCTCAGGACAGACGAGCTCCTACGAGCAGTACTTC; cdr3_aa: CASSGQTSSYEQYF
d_call: .; j_call: TRBJ1-2; v_call: TRBV7-8; clone_size: .; cdr3_nt: TGTGCCAGCAGCCCATACAGGACGCTCTATGGCTACACCTTC; cdr3_aa: CASSPYRTLYGYTF
d_call: TRBD2; j_call: TRBJ2-5; v_call: TRBV7-2; clone_size: .; cdr3_nt: TGTGCCAGCAGCTTAGGGCTAGCGGGAGAGACCCAGTACTTC; cdr3_aa: CASSLGLAGETQYF
d_call: .; j_call: TRBJ1-2; v_call: TRBV6-1; clone_size: .; cdr3_nt: TGTGCCAGCAGTGAAGGTATACCCAGTAACTATGGCTACACCTTC; cdr3_aa: CASSEGIPSNYGYTF
d_call: .; j_call: TRBJ2-2; v_call: TRBV5-5; clone_size: .; cdr3_nt: TGTGCCAGCAGCTTGGATCAGGGGAAGGGGACCGGGGAGCTGTTTTTT; cdr3_aa: CASSLDQGKGTGELFF
d_call: TRBD1; j_call: TRBJ2-2; v_call: TRBV28; clone_size: .; cdr3_nt: TGTGCCAGCAGTTACGGGACAGGGGTGGCCGGGGAGCTGTTTTTT; cdr3_aa: CASSYGTGVAGELFF
d_call: TRBD1; j_call: TRBJ1-2; v_call: TRBV25-1; clone_size: .; cdr3_nt: TGTGCCAGCAGTCCCCCGGGGGGACAGGACAACTATGGCTACACCTTC; cdr3_aa: CASSPPGGQDNYGYTF
d_call: TRBD1; j_call: TRBJ1-2; v_call: TRBV7-9; clone_size: .; cdr3_nt: TGTGCCAGCAGCTCCGAGGGACAGCGTGGCTACACCTTC; cdr3_aa: CASSSEGQRGYTF
d_call: .; j_call: TRBJ1-2; v_call: TRBV10-3; clone_size: .; cdr3_nt: TGTGCCATCAGTGATCAGGGAAACTATGGCTACACCTTC; cdr3_aa: CAISDQGNYGYTF
d_call: .; j_call: TRBJ2-1; v_call: TRBV10-2; clone_size: .; cdr3_nt: TGCGCCAGCACCCTCTTGGGGGGGCCCTCCTACAATGAGCAGTTCTTC; cdr3_aa: CASTLLGGPSYNEQFF
d_call: .; j_call: TRBJ1-1; v_call: TRBV5-1; clone_size: .; cdr3_nt: TGCGCCAGCAGCCTCGACAAGAACACTGAAGCTTTCTTT; cdr3_aa: CASSLDKNTEAFF
d_call: TRBD1; j_call: TRBJ1-2; v_call: TRBV7-2; clone_size: .; cdr3_nt: TGTGCCAGCAGCCTACAGGGGGGCGCAGGGGGCTACACCTTC; cdr3_aa: CASSLQGGAGGYTF
d_call: .; j_call: TRBJ2-7; v_call: TRBV30; clone_size: .; cdr3_nt: TGTGCCTGGAGTCCCACACGTAGTGGCGAGCAGTACTTC; cdr3_aa: CAWSPTRSGEQYF
d_call: .; j_call: TRBJ2-3; v_call: TRBV2; clone_size: .; cdr3_nt: TGTGCCAGCAGTGGATACACAGATACGCAGTATTTT; cdr3_aa: CASSGYTDTQYF
d_call: .; j_call: TRBJ2-2; v_call: TRBV9; clone_size: once; cdr3_nt: TGTGCCAGCAGCGTAGGAGCTGGCACCGGGGAGCTGTTTTTT; cdr3_aa: CASSVGAGTGELFF
d_call: .; j_call: TRBJ2-1; v_call: TRBV5-1; clone_size: few; cdr3_nt: TGCGCCAGCAGCTTGGCCAATTCGTTCGATGAGCAGTTCTTC; cdr3_aa: CASSLANSFDEQFF
d_call: .; j_call: TRBJ1-1; v_call: TRBV5-1; clone_size: .; cdr3_nt: TGCGCCAGCAGCGAGGGCGCCAACACTGAAGCTTTCTTT; cdr3_aa: CASSEGANTEAFF
d_call: .; j_call: TRBJ2-3; v_call: TRBV6-5; clone_size: .; cdr3_nt: TGTGCCAGCAGTTACGGGCAGGGATGGACAGATACGCAGTATTTT; cdr3_aa: CASSYGQGWTDTQYF
d_call: TRBD2; j_call: TRBJ2-1; v_call: TRBV7-7; clone_size: .; cdr3_nt: TGTGCCAGCAGTTCCGGACTAGCAAACGAGCAGTTCTTC; cdr3_aa: CASSSGLANEQFF
d_call: TRBD1; j_call: TRBJ2-2; v_call: TRBV5-1; clone_size: .; cdr3_nt: TGCGCCAGCAGCACCGGGACAGTCAGCACCGGGGAGCTGTTTTTT; cdr3_aa: CASSTGTVSTGELFF
d_call: .; j_call: TRBJ2-3; v_call: TRBV9; clone_size: .; cdr3_nt: TGTGCCAGCAGCGTACTGAGGGCCGGTGGTGATACGCAGTATTTT; cdr3_aa: CASSVLRAGGDTQYF
d_call: .; j_call: TRBJ2-3; v_call: TRBV7-9; clone_size: .; cdr3_nt: TGTGCCAGCAGCTTAAGCACCACAGATACGCAGTATTTT; cdr3_aa: CASSLSTTDTQYF
d_call: .; j_call: TRBJ1-5; v_call: TRBV2; clone_size: .; cdr3_nt: TGTGCCAGCAGGAAGAGCAATCAGCCCCAGCATTTT; cdr3_aa: CASRKSNQPQHF
d_call: TRBD1; j_call: TRBJ2-1; v_call: TRBV27; clone_size: .; cdr3_nt: TGTGCCAGCAGTTTACGTGTGGGGGGACGTGGACAGGGGAGTAACAATGAGCAGTTCTTC; cdr3_aa: CASSLRVGGRGQGSNNEQFF
d_call: .; j_call: TRBJ1-3; v_call: TRBV7-2; clone_size: few; cdr3_nt: TGTGCCAGCAGCTTAGGAGGGAACACCATATATTTT; cdr3_aa: CASSLGGNTIYF
d_call: .; j_call: TRBJ1-5; v_call: TRBV6-6; clone_size: .; cdr3_nt: TGTGCCAGCAGGGAGGGCAATCAGCCCCAGCATTTT; cdr3_aa: CASREGNQPQHF
d_call: .; j_call: TRBJ2-2; v_call: TRBV7-9; clone_size: .; cdr3_nt: TGTGCCAGCCAAACCGGGGAGAACACCGGGGAGCTGTTTTTT; cdr3_aa: CASQTGENTGELFF
d_call: TRBD1; j_call: TRBJ1-1; v_call: TRBV5-8; clone_size: .; cdr3_nt: TGTGCCAGCAGCTTGGGAACTCAGGGGGCAAAGAGGGCTTTCTTT; cdr3_aa: CASSLGTQGAKRAFF
d_call: .; j_call: TRBJ2-7; v_call: TRBV9; clone_size: once; cdr3_nt: TGTGCCAGCAGCTCCTTACCCGAGGCTAACTCCTACGAGCAGTACTTC; cdr3_aa: CASSSLPEANSYEQYF
d_call: TRBD2; j_call: TRBJ2-1; v_call: TRBV4-3; clone_size: .; cdr3_nt: TGCGCCAGCAGCCAGGATACCCCCCTTAGCGGGAGAGAGGATGAGCAGTTCTTC; cdr3_aa: CASSQDTPLSGREDEQFF
d_call: TRBD1; j_call: TRBJ1-3; v_call: TRBV6-6; clone_size: .; cdr3_nt: TGTGCCAGCAGCTTGACAGGGGGGAGCTCTGGAAACACCATATATTTT; cdr3_aa: CASSLTGGSSGNTIYF
d_call: .; j_call: TRBJ2-7; v_call: TRBV7-9; clone_size: .; cdr3_nt: TGTGCCAGCAGCCTCGGGACGAGCGAGCAGTACTTC; cdr3_aa: CASSLGTSEQYF
d_call: .; j_call: TRBJ1-3; v_call: TRBV30; clone_size: few; cdr3_nt: TGTGCCTGGAGTGTAAGTCTCTCTGGAAACACCATATATTTT; cdr3_aa: CAWSVSLSGNTIYF